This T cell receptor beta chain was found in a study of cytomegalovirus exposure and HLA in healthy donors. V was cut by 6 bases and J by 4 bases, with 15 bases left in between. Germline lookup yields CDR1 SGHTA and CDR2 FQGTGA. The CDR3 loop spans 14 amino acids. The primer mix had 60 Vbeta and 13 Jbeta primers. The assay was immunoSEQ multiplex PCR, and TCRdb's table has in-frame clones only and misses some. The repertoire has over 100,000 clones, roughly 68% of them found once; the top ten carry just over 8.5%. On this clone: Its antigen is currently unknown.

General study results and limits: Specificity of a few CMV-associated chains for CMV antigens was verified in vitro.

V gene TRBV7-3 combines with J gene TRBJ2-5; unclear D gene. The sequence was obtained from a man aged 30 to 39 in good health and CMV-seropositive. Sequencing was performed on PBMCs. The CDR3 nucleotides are TGTGCCAGCAGTCCTAGGCCGGGTCGAGAGACCCAGTACTTC. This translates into CASSPRPGRETQYF.